The 4 T cell receptor beta chains below were found in one sample sequenced in a study of T-cell reconstitution after alpha-beta-depleted transplantation in children. Unique molecular identifiers were used in preparing the TCRbeta library. MiXCR, run by TCRdb on the PCR reads, gives a single entry per CDR3 protein. The sample has hundreds of thousands of distinct CDR3 sequences, approximately 10% seen once. The material sequenced was PBMCs, taken before TCRalphabeta/CD19-depleted stem cell transplant. The receptors shown here come from a child younger than 10 with inherited bone marrow failure, due to receive a stem cell transplant.

This clonotype was picked up many times. The chain combines TRBV7-2 with TRBJ2-2, with D possibly TRBD1 on 7 matching bases. The germline V gene has CDR1 SGHTA and CDR2 FQGNSA. The CDR3 sequence is 15 residues long. V was clipped by 2 bases and J by 6 bases, with 13 bases between them. The CDR3 DNA reads as TGTGCCAGCAGCTTACAGGGGGGAGATGCCGGGGAGCTGTTTTTT. Encoded protein: CASSLQGGDAGELFF.

In its sample, this clonotype was seen a few times. The J gene is TRBJ2-2, the V gene TRBV29-1; TRBD2 matches 12 bases. The germline V gene has CDR1 SQVTM and CDR2 ANQGSEA. V lost 4 bases, J lost 7 bases, and 10 bases stayed unmatched. CDR3 length equals 16 residues. CDR3: CSVGDLAGGHNGELFF. The CDR3, as DNA: TGCAGCGTTGGAGATCTAGCGGGAGGGCATAACGGGGAGCTGTTTTTT.

The table lists this clonotype with many counts. V usage is TRBV7-2 and J usage is TRBJ1-1; D gene unclear. Germline V gene sequence: CDR1 SGHTA, CDR2 FQGNSA. This CDR3 has 14 amino acids. Trimming cost V 3 bases and J 3 bases, with 11 bases left between them. The CDR3 protein is CASSFTRLDTEAFF. CDR3 nucleotide sequence: TGTGCCAGCAGCTTCACCAGGTTAGACACTGAAGCTTTCTTT.

This clonotype was recorded many times. The chain uses TRBV9 and TRBJ2-3, with TRBD2 as a possible D gene (6 bases). The germline V and J ends were trimmed by 1 base and 2 bases, with 11 bases remaining between them. The CDR3 runs 15 residues. Per germline, CDR1 SGDLS and CDR2 YYNGEE. The CDR3 reads CASSVSAGSTDTQYF. The CDR3 DNA reads as TGTGCCAGCAGCGTATCGGCGGGATCCACAGATACGCAGTATTTT.